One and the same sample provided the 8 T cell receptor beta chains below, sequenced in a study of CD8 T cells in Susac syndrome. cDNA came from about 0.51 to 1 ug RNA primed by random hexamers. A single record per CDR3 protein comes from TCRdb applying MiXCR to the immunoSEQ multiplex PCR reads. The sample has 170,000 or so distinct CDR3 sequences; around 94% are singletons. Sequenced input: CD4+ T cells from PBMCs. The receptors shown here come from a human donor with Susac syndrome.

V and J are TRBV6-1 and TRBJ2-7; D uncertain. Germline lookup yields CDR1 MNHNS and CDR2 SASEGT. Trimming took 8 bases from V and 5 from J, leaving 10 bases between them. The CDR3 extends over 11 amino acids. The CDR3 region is CASLSRDEQYF. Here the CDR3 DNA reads TGTGCCAGCTTGTCAAGGGACGAGCAGTACTTC.

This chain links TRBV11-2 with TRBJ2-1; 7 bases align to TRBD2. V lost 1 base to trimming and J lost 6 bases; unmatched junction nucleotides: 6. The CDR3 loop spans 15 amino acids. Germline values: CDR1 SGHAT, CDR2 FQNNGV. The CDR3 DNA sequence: TGTGCCAGCAGCTTAGGGGCAGCGGGACTCAATGAGCAGTTCTTC. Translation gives CASSLGAAGLNEQFF.

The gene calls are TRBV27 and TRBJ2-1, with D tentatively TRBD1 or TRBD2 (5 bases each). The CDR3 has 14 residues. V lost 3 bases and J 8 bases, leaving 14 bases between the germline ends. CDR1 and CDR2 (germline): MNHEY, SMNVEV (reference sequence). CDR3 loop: CASSLSPPGHEQFF. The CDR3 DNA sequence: TGTGCCAGCAGTTTGTCCCCTCCGGGGCATGAGCAGTTCTTC.

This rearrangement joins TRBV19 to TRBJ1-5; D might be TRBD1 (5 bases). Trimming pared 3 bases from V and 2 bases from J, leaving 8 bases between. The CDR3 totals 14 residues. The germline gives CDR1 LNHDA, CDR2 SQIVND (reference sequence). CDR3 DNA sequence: TGTGCCAGTAGTATGAGGGGCCGCAATCAGCCCCAGCATTTT. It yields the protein CASSMRGRNQPQHF.

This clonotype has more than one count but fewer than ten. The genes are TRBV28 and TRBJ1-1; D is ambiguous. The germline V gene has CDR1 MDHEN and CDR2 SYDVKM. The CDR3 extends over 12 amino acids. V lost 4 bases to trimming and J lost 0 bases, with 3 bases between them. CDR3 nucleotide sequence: TGTGCCAGCAGTTCAGTGAACACTGAAGCTTTCTTT. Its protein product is CASSSVNTEAFF.

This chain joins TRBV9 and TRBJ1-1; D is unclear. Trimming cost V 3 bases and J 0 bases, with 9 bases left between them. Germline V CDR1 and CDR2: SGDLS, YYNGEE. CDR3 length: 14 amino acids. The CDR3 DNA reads TGTGCCAGCAGCGCCCCCCCGTTGAACACTGAAGCTTTCTTT. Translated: CASSAPPLNTEAFF.

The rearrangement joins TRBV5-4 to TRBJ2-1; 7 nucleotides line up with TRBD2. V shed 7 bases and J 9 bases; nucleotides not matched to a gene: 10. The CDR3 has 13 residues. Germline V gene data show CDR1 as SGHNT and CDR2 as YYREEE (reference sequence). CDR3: CASGQTSIVEQFF. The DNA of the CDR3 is TGTGCCAGCGGCCAGACTAGCATTGTTGAGCAGTTCTTC.

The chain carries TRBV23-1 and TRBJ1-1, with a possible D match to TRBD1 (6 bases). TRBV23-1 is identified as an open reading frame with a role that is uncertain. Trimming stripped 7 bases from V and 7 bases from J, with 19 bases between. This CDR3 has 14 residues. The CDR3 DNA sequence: TGCGCCAGCACGACGGGGGGGACAAAAGGTGAAGCTTTCTTT. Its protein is CASTTGGTKGEAFF.